There are many counts of the clone carrying this TCR beta chain. Its specificity is unknown. The cDNA was synthesized by 5'RACE incorporating 10-nucleotide random UMIs. TCRdb ran MiXCR on the 5' RACE reads and lists one entry per CDR3 protein. In the table there are over 15,000 distinct CDR3 sequences, around 11% of which are singletons. This entry belongs to a study of neurological immune-mediated disorders. The germline V gene encodes CDR1 ENHRY and CDR2 SYGVKD. V was clipped by 1 base and J by 4 bases; unmatched bases: 2. The CDR3 totals 14 residues. Regarding the study as a whole: Private repertoires in all groups were suggested by the finding that expanded clones across subjects shared no CDR3 amino acid sequences. Patients with HTLV-1-associated myelopathy showed the most TCR clonal expansion. Those with multiple sclerosis showed the least, falling below healthy controls.

Libraries from sorted cells used approximately 940,000 T cells (CD4+ or CD8+). What was sequenced was CD8+ T cells from blood. The chain joins TRBV10-3 to TRBJ2-5, with 8 bases matching TRBD2. This receptor was obtained from a woman aged 45-60 years in good health. CDR3 DNA sequence: TGTGCCATCAGTGAGTACACTAGCGGAGAGACCCAGTACTTC. It codes for CAISEYTSGETQYF.